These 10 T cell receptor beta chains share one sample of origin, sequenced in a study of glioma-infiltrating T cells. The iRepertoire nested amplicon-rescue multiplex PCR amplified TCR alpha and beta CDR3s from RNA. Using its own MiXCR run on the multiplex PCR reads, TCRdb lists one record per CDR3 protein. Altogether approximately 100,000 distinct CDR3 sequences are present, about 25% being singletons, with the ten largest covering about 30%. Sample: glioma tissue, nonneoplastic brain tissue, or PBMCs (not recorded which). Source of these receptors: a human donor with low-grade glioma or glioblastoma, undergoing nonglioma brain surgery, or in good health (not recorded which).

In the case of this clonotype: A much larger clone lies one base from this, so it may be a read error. In DNA form, the CDR3 reads TGTGCCAGCTTACAGGGACTAGCGGACAATGAGCAGTTCTTC. As protein: CASLQGLADNEQFF. The J gene is TRBJ2-1, the V gene TRBV18, with 11 bases matching TRBD2. V was pared by 7 bases and J by 5 bases, with 4 bases of the junction left unmatched. The CDR3 length is 14 residues. Germline V CDR1 and CDR2: KGHSH, LQKENI.

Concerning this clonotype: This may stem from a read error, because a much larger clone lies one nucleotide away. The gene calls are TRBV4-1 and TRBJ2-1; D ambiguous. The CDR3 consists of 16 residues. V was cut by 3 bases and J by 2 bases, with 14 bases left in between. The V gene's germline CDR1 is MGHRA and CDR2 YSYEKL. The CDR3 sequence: CASSQGTRFTYNEQFF. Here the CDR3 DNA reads TGCGCCAGCAGCCAGGGAACCCGCTTCACCTACAATGAGCAGTTCTTC.

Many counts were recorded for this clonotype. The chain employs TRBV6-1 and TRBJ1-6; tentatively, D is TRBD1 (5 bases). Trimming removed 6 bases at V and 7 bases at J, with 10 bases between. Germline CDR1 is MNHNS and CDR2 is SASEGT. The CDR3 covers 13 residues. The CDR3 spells CASSRGANSPLHF. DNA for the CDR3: TGTGCCAGCAGCCGGGGCGCAAATTCACCCCTCCACTTT.

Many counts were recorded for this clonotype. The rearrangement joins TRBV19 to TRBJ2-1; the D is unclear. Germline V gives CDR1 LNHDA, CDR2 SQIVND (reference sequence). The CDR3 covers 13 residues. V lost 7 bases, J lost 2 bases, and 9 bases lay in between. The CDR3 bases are TGTGCCAGTACCCCGGGCCCCTACAATGAGCAGTTCTTC. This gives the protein CASTPGPYNEQFF.

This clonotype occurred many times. The CDR3 here is CASSLTPGINEQYF. The CDR3 region has the DNA TGTGCCAGCAGTTTAACCCCAGGGATCAACGAGCAGTACTTC. The gene calls are TRBV28 and TRBJ2-7, with D perhaps matching TRBD1 (5 bases). The CDR3 has 14 amino acids. V was pared by 2 bases and J by 5 bases, with 13 bases between. Per germline, CDR1 MDHEN and CDR2 SYDVKM.

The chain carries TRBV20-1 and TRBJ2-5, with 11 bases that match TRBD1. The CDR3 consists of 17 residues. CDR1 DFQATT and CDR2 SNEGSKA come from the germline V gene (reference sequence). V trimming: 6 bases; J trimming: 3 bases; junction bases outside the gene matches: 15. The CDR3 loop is CSASRRPPGQGEETQYF. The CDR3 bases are TGCAGTGCCAGCAGGCGCCCTCCGGGACAGGGGGAAGAGACCCAGTACTTC.

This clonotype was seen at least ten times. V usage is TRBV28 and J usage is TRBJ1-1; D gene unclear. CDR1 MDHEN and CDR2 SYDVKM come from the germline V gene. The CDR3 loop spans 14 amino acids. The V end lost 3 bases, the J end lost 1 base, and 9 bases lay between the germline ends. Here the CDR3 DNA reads TGTGCCAGCAGTTTCAACGGCGGGAACACTGAAGCTTTCTTT. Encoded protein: CASSFNGGNTEAFF.

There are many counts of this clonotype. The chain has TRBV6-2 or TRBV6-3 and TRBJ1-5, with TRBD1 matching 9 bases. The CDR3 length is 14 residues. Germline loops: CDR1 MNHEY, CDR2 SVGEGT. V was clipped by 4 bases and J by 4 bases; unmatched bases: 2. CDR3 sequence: CASSFGQGNQPQHF. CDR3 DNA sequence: TGTGCCAGCAGTTTCGGACAGGGGAATCAGCCCCAGCATTTT.

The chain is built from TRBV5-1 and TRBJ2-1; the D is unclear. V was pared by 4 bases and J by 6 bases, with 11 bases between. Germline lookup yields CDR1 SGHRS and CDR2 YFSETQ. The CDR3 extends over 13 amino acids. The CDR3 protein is CASSPRVPNEQFF. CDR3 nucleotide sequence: TGCGCCAGCAGCCCCCGGGTACCCAATGAGCAGTTCTTC.

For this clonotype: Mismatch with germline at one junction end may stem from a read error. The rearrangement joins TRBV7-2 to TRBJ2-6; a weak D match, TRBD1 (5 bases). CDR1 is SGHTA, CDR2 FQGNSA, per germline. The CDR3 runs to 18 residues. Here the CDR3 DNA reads TGTGCCGGCAGCTTAGCAGGGATCGACTTAGCTGGGGCCAACGTCCTGACTTTC. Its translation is CAGSLAGIDLAGANVLTF.